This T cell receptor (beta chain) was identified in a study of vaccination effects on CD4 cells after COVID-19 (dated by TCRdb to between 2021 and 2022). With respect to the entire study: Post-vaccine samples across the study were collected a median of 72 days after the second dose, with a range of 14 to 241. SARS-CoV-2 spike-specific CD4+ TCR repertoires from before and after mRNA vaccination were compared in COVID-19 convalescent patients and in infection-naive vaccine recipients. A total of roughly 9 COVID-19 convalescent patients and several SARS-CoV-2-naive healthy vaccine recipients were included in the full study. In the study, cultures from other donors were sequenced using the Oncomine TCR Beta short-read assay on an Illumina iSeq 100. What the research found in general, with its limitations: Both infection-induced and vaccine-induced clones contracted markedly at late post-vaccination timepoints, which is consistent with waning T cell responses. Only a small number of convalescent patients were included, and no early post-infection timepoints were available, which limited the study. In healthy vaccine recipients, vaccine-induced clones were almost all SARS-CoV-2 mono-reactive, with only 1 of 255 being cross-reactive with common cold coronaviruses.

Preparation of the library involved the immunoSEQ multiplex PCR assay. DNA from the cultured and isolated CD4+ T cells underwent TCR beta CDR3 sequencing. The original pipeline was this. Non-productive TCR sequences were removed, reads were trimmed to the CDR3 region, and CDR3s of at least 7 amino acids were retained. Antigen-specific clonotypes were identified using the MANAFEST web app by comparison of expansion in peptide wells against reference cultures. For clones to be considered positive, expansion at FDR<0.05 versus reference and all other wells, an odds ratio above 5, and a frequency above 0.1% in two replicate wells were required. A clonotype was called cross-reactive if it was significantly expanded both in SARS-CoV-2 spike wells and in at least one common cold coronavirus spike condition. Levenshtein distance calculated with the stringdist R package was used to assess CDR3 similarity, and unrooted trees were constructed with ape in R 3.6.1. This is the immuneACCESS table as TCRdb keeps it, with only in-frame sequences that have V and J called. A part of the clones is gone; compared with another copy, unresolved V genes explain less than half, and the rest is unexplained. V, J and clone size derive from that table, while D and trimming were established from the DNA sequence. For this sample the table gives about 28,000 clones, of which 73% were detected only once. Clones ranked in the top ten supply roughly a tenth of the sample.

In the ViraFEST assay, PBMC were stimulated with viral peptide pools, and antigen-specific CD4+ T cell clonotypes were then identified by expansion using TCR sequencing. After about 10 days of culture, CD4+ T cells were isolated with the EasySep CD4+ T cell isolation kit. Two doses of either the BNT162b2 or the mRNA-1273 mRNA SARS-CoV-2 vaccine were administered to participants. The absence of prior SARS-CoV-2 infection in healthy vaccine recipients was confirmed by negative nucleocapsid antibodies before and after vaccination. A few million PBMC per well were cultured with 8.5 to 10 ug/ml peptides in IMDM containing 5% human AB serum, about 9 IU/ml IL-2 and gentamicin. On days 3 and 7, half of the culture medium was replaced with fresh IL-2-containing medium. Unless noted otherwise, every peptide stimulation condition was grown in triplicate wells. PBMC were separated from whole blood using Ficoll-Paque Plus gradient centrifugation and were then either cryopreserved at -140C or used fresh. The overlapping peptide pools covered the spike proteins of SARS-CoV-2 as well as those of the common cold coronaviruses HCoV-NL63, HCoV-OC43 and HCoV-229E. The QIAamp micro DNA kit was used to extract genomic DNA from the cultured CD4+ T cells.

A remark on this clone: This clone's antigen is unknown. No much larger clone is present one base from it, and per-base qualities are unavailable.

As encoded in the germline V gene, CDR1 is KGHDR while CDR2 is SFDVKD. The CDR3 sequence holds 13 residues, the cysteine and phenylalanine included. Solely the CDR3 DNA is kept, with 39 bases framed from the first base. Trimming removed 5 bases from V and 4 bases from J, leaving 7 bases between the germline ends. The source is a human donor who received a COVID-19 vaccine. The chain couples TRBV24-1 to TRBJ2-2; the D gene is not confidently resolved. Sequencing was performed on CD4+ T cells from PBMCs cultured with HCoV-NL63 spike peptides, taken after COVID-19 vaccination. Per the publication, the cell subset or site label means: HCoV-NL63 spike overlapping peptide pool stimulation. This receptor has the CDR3 CATSGQSTGELFF. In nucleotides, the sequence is TGTGCCACCAGTGGGCAATCCACCGGGGAGCTGTTTTTT.